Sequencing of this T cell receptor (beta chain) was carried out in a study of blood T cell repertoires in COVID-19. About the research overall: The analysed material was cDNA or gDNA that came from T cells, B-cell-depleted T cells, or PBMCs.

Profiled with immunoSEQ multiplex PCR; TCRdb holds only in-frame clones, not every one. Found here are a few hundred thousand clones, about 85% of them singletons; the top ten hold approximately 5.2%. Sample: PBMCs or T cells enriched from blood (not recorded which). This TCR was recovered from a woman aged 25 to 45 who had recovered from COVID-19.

Here the CDR3 DNA reads TGCGCCAGCAGCTTGTCCGACAGACGCCAGGGTTCACCCCTCCACTTT. This encodes CASSLSDRRQGSPLHF. The chain recombines TRBV5-1 with TRBJ1-6; tentatively, D is TRBD1 (5 bases). The V and J ends lost 1 base and 9 bases respectively, with 17 bases between them. Germline V CDR1 and CDR2: SGHRS, YFSETQ. The CDR3 consists of 16 residues.